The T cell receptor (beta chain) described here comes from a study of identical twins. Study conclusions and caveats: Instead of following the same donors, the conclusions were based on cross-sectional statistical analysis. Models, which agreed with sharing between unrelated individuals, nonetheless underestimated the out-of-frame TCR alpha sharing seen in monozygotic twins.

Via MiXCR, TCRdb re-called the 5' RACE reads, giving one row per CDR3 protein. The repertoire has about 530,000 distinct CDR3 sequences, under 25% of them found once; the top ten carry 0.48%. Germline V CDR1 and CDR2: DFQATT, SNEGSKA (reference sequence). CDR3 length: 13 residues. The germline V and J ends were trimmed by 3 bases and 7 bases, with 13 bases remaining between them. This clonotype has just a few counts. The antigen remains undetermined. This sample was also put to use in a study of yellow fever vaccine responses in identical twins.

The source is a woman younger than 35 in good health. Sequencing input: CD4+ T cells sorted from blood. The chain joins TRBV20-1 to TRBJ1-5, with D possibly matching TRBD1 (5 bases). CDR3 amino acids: CSASGGTGQPQHF. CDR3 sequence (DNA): TGCAGTGCTAGTGGGGGGACGGGGCAGCCCCAGCATTTT.